Described below is a single T cell receptor beta chain sequence and its context. The data were taken from a study of cytomegalovirus exposure and HLA in healthy donors. 60 Vbeta and 13 Jbeta primers were used in PCR. Using immunoSEQ multiplex PCR, the repertoire was profiled, and TCRdb retains in-frame clones only, with some absent. The sample comprises a few hundred thousand clones, around 81% of which are singletons, and approximately 8.4% rests with the top ten. The CDR3 covers 14 residues. Germline values: CDR1 MDHEN, CDR2 SYDVKM. The germline V and J ends were trimmed by 2 bases and 6 bases, with 13 bases remaining between them.

This clonotype originated in a woman aged 55 to 70 in good health and CMV-seropositive. This rearrangement joins TRBV28 to TRBJ1-1; D is unclear. The sequencing input was PBMCs. Here the CDR3 reads CASSLTRGSAEAFF. CDR3 DNA sequence: TGTGCCAGCAGTTTAACGCGGGGTTCCGCTGAAGCTTTCTTT.